These T cell receptor beta chains were read from a single sample in a study of blood T cell repertoires in COVID-19. Libraries were prepared by immunoSEQ multiplex PCR; TCRdb keeps only in-frame clonotypes and omits some of them. In the table there are around 160,000 clones, about 81% of which are singletons. The sample taken for sequencing was peripheral blood. Every receptor here comes from an elderly woman with acute or convalescent COVID-19. Both conserved end residues are part of each CDR3. D genes are given only for firm matches. Clone size appears in some rows only: once, few, many, or a class for an expanded clone.

v_gene: TRBV9
d_gene: NA
j_gene: TRBJ2-1
abundance: NA
CDR3aa: CASSVEGGGLDEQFF
CDR3nt: TGTGCCAGCAGCGTAGAAGGGGGTGGTTTAGATGAGCAGTTCTTC

v_gene: TRBV25-1
d_gene: TRBD1
j_gene: TRBJ2-2
abundance: few
CDR3aa: CASRDRDAGELFF
CDR3nt: TGTGCCAGCCGGGACAGGGATGCCGGGGAGCTGTTTTTT

v_gene: TRBV7-2
d_gene: NA
j_gene: TRBJ2-7
abundance: NA
CDR3aa: CASSLFAGQPDEQYF
CDR3nt: TGTGCCAGCAGCTTATTTGCGGGACAGCCGGACGAGCAGTACTTC

v_gene: TRBV24-1
d_gene: NA
j_gene: TRBJ2-3
abundance: NA
CDR3aa: CATSRLDTQYF
CDR3nt: TGTGCCACCAGTCGGTTAGATACGCAGTATTTT

v_gene: TRBV6-2/TRBV6-3
d_gene: TRBD1
j_gene: TRBJ2-7
abundance: NA
CDR3aa: CASSYSPGGDEQYF
CDR3nt: TGTGCCAGCAGTTACTCTCCAGGGGGCGACGAGCAGTACTTC

v_gene: TRBV9
d_gene: TRBD1
j_gene: TRBJ2-1
abundance: NA
CDR3aa: CASSGRTGDEQFF
CDR3nt: TGTGCCAGCAGCGGCAGGACAGGGGATGAGCAGTTCTTC

v_gene: TRBV7-7
d_gene: NA
j_gene: TRBJ1-2
abundance: NA
CDR3aa: CASSFSCAWRGADYGYTF
CDR3nt: TGTGCTAGCAGCTTCAGTTGCGCGTGGCGGGGGGCCGACTATGGCTACACCTTC

v_gene: TRBV6-1
d_gene: NA
j_gene: TRBJ1-2
abundance: NA
CDR3aa: CASSEVGRDGYTF
CDR3nt: TGTGCCAGCAGTGAAGTAGGCAGGGATGGCTACACCTTC

v_gene: TRBV4-1
d_gene: TRBD1
j_gene: TRBJ1-2
abundance: few
CDR3aa: CASSQVLTGVFRVGYGYTF
CDR3nt: TGCGCCAGCAGCCAAGTGCTGACAGGGGTATTCCGTGTCGGCTATGGCTACACCTTC

v_gene: TRBV7-9
d_gene: NA
j_gene: TRBJ2-7
abundance: once
CDR3aa: CASSLSGLEQYF
CDR3nt: TGTGCCAGCAGCTTATCAGGGTTAGAGCAGTACTTC

v_gene: TRBV7-2
d_gene: NA
j_gene: TRBJ2-5
abundance: once
CDR3aa: CASSLAGGRFETQYF
CDR3nt: TGTGCCAGCAGCTTAGCGGGGGGGCGTTTTGAGACCCAGTACTTC

v_gene: TRBV28
d_gene: NA
j_gene: TRBJ2-7
abundance: NA
CDR3aa: CASWGDQAEQYF
CDR3nt: TGTGCCAGCTGGGGGGACCAGGCCGAGCAGTACTTC

v_gene: TRBV5-1
d_gene: NA
j_gene: TRBJ1-6
abundance: NA
CDR3aa: CASSPDSSYNSPLHF
CDR3nt: TGCGCCAGCAGCCCGGACAGTTCCTATAATTCACCCCTCCACTTT

v_gene: TRBV18
d_gene: TRBD1
j_gene: TRBJ1-1
abundance: NA
CDR3aa: CASSPATGGTRAEAFF
CDR3nt: TGTGCCAGCTCACCTGCGACAGGGGGCACGAGAGCTGAAGCTTTCTTT

v_gene: TRBV28
d_gene: NA
j_gene: TRBJ2-7
abundance: NA
CDR3aa: CASSRSGGSNEQYF
CDR3nt: TGTGCCAGCAGTCGGTCCGGGGGTTCGAACGAGCAGTACTTC

v_gene: TRBV5-1
d_gene: NA
j_gene: TRBJ2-1
abundance: NA
CDR3aa: CASSSQATYNEQFF
CDR3nt: TGCGCCAGCAGCTCCCAGGCCACTTACAATGAGCAGTTCTTC

v_gene: TRBV27
d_gene: TRBD2
j_gene: TRBJ2-7
abundance: NA
CDR3aa: CASSLAGARHEQYF
CDR3nt: TGTGCCAGCAGCTTAGCGGGAGCAAGGCACGAGCAGTACTTC

v_gene: TRBV19
d_gene: TRBD2
j_gene: TRBJ2-7
abundance: NA
CDR3aa: CASSTRGGLAGSYEQYF
CDR3nt: TGTGCCAGTAGTACCAGAGGGGGACTAGCGGGGTCCTACGAGCAGTACTTC

v_gene: TRBV23-1
d_gene: TRBD1
j_gene: TRBJ2-7
abundance: NA
CDR3aa: CASSQFEGALDEQYF
CDR3nt: TGCGCCAGCAGTCAATTCGAGGGGGCCTTGGACGAGCAGTACTTC

v_gene: TRBV19
d_gene: NA
j_gene: TRBJ1-5
abundance: NA
CDR3aa: CASRDRFYSNQPQHF
CDR3nt: TGTGCCAGTAGGGACAGATTCTATAGCAATCAGCCCCAGCATTTT

v_gene: TRBV28
d_gene: NA
j_gene: TRBJ2-7
abundance: NA
CDR3aa: CASSSPSVARRYEQYF
CDR3nt: TGTGCCAGCAGCTCGCCTTCTGTAGCGAGAAGGTACGAGCAGTACTTC

v_gene: TRBV6-5
d_gene: NA
j_gene: TRBJ2-1
abundance: NA
CDR3aa: CASSRDRPDYNEQFF
CDR3nt: TGTGCCAGCAGCCGCGACAGGCCTGACTACAATGAGCAGTTCTTC

v_gene: TRBV3-1/TRBV3-2
d_gene: NA
j_gene: TRBJ2-2
abundance: NA
CDR3aa: CASSLYNLHSGELFF
CDR3nt: TGTGCCAGCAGCCTGTATAATCTTCACTCCGGGGAGCTGTTTTTT

v_gene: TRBV7-6
d_gene: NA
j_gene: TRBJ2-2
abundance: once
CDR3aa: CASSSSPGENTGELFF
CDR3nt: TGTGCCAGCAGCTCCTCACCGGGGGAGAACACCGGGGAGCTGTTTTTT

v_gene: TRBV6-1
d_gene: NA
j_gene: TRBJ1-5
abundance: NA
CDR3aa: CASSEAAQPSNQPQHF
CDR3nt: TGTGCCAGCAGTGAAGCAGCACAGCCTAGCAATCAGCCCCAGCATTTT

v_gene: TRBV6-2/TRBV6-3
d_gene: TRBD1
j_gene: TRBJ1-2
abundance: NA
CDR3aa: CASSLKPNRDRDSSRYGYTF
CDR3nt: TGTGCCAGCAGTCTAAAACCCAACCGGGACAGGGACTCGAGCCGGTATGGCTACACCTTC

v_gene: TRBV24-1
d_gene: TRBD1
j_gene: TRBJ2-3
abundance: NA
CDR3aa: CATSDRDRNTDTQYF
CDR3nt: TGTGCCACCAGTGACCGGGACAGAAACACAGATACGCAGTATTTT

v_gene: TRBV7-2
d_gene: NA
j_gene: TRBJ2-7
abundance: NA
CDR3aa: CASSLKTGYEQYF
CDR3nt: TGTGCCAGCAGCTTAAAAACAGGATACGAGCAGTACTTC

v_gene: TRBV5-4
d_gene: NA
j_gene: TRBJ2-1
abundance: few
CDR3aa: CASSLGTSAGRNEQFF
CDR3nt: TGTGCCAGCAGCTTAGGTACGTCTGCGGGCCGCAATGAGCAGTTCTTC

v_gene: TRBV6-6
d_gene: TRBD1
j_gene: TRBJ1-5
abundance: once
CDR3aa: CASSYSGQGNQPQHF
CDR3nt: TGTGCCAGCAGTTACTCTGGACAGGGGAATCAGCCCCAGCATTTT